The 18 T cell receptor beta chains below come from one sample, sequenced in a study of OX40 agonist ivuxolimab in advanced cancers. Using immunoSEQ multiplex PCR, the repertoire was profiled, and TCRdb retains in-frame clones only, with some absent. The table includes about 82,000 clones, 80% to 95% detected once. The sample in question was CD4+ or CD8+ T cells sorted from blood, obtained in a trial of the OX40 agonist ivuxolimab. These receptor sequences come from an adult with an advanced solid tumor such as melanoma, head and neck, liver or kidney cancer.

This clone has only a few counts. The rearrangement joins TRBV2 to TRBJ1-5; D is unresolved. The CDR3 totals 15 residues. Per germline, CDR1 SNHLY and CDR2 FYNNEI. V lost 3 bases, J lost 4 bases, and 13 bases lay in between. CDR3 protein: CASSEGRSPNQPQHF. CDR3 bases: TGTGCCAGCAGTGAGGGCCGGTCCCCGAATCAGCCCCAGCATTTT.

The chain is built from TRBV18 and TRBJ1-2; unclear D gene. This CDR3 spans 12 amino acids. Trimming stripped 4 bases from V and 8 bases from J, with 11 bases between. Germline V CDR1 and CDR2: KGHSH, LQKENI. The CDR3 nucleotides are TGTGCCAGCTCACGTCCGGCTGAAGGCTACACCTTC. This gives the protein CASSRPAEGYTF.

The chain recombines TRBV6-1 with TRBJ1-3, with D perhaps TRBD1 (5 bases). Germline V gene data show CDR1 as MNHNS and CDR2 as SASEGT. V was clipped by 1 base and J by 0 bases, with 7 bases between them. The CDR3 is 15 residues long. CDR3 region: CASSEVDSSGNTIYF. Written as DNA, the CDR3 is TGTGCCAGCAGTGAAGTTGACAGCTCTGGAAACACCATATATTTT.

The chain carries TRBV9 and TRBJ1-3; no definite D call. Trimming took 2 bases from V and 0 from J, leaving 6 bases between them. The CDR3 totals 14 residues. Germline lookup yields CDR1 SGDLS and CDR2 YYNGEE. The CDR3 region has the DNA TGTGCCAGCAGCGTGGCCACCTCTGGAAACACCATATATTTT. Amino acid sequence: CASSVATSGNTIYF.

The chain uses TRBV9 and TRBJ2-1; 7 bases agree with TRBD2. The CDR3 spans 14 residues. Germline trimming cut 3 bases from V and 0 bases from J; bases unmatched to any gene: 0. The germline gives CDR1 SGDLS, CDR2 YYNGEE. CDR3 amino acids: CASSGDYSYNEQFF. The DNA of the CDR3 is TGTGCCAGCAGCGGGGACTACTCCTACAATGAGCAGTTCTTC.

V and J are TRBV5-4 and TRBJ1-4; perhaps TRBD1 as D (6 bases). The CDR3 is made up of 13 amino acids. Germline CDR1 reads SGHNT; CDR2 reads YYREEE (reference sequence). Trimming removed 4 bases from V and 12 bases from J, with 16 bases in between. CDR3 sequence reads: CASSAGGRDELFF. CDR3 coding DNA: TGTGCCAGCAGCGCGGGGGGCAGGGACGAACTGTTTTTT.

The V and J genes are TRBV28 and TRBJ1-2; D ambiguous. This CDR3 is 13 amino acids long. Trimming removed 1 base from V and 1 base from J, with 4 bases in between. Germline-derived CDR1 and CDR2 are MDHEN and SYDVKM. The CDR3 is CASSLSVNYGYTF. The CDR3 bases are TGTGCCAGCAGTTTATCGGTTAACTATGGCTACACCTTC.

Concerning this clone itself: The germline gene is not matched at one end of the junction; a read error may be the cause. The chain employs TRBV27 and TRBJ1-2, with TRBD1 matching 7 bases. The V gene's germline CDR1 is MNHEY and CDR2 SMNVEV (reference sequence). The CDR3 spans 15 residues. As DNA, the CDR3 is TGTGCCGGCAGTTTATCCGGACAGGCCAACTATGGCTACACCTTC. Amino acid sequence: CAGSLSGQANYGYTF.

The V gene is TRBV28, the J gene TRBJ1-2, with 7 bases identical to TRBD1. Germline CDR1 is MDHEN and CDR2 is SYDVKM. Losses at the gene ends were 6 bases for V and 4 bases for J; bases not matched to a gene: 5. The CDR3 consists of 13 residues. The CDR3 protein is CASRGGQSYGYTF. The DNA of the CDR3 is TGTGCCAGCAGGGGGGGACAGTCCTATGGCTACACCTTC.

The chain couples TRBV30 to TRBJ1-1; D is possibly TRBD1 (6 bases). The CDR3 runs 17 residues. Between the trimmed V and J ends, which lost 2 bases and 0 bases, there was a span of 19 bases. Germline V gene lookup returns CDR1 GTSNPN and CDR2 SVGIG (reference sequence). The CDR3 sequence is CAWSHSWAGGLNTEAFF. CDR3 coding DNA: TGTGCCTGGAGTCACTCCTGGGCTGGGGGGCTGAACACTGAAGCTTTCTTT.

The V gene is TRBV19, the J gene TRBJ1-5, with D tentatively TRBD1 (5 bases). Germline V gene sequence: CDR1 LNHDA, CDR2 SQIVND (reference sequence). The CDR3 extends over 14 amino acids. Between the trimmed V and J ends, which lost 5 bases and 6 bases, there was a span of 14 bases. CDR3 bases: TGTGCCAGTAGTCGAGGCCCAGGGTCTCAGCCCCAGCATTTT. Residues: CASSRGPGSQPQHF.

The chain uses TRBV6-5 and TRBJ1-6; 9 nucleotides match TRBD1. V dropped 5 bases and J dropped 7; count of bases not matched to a gene: 6. CDR3 length: 15 residues. Germline CDR1 and CDR2: MNHEY and SVGAGI. The CDR3 is CASSRGQGRNSPLHF. DNA of the CDR3: TGTGCCAGCAGTCGAGGACAGGGGAGAAATTCACCCCTCCACTTT.

The V call is TRBV5-1, the J call TRBJ2-2, with 7 bases matching TRBD2. The J segment lost 5 bases and the V segment lost 0 bases, leaving 7 bases of the junction unmatched. Germline values: CDR1 SGHRS, CDR2 YFSETQ. The CDR3 is made up of 16 amino acids. The CDR3 DNA reads as TGCGCCAGCAGCTTGGATGGCGGGGGAATTACCGGGGAGCTGTTTTTT. Translated, it gives CASSLDGGGITGELFF.

This clone was seen a handful of times. V gene TRBV7-8 combines with J gene TRBJ2-2, with 8 bases that match TRBD1. Germline V CDR1 and CDR2: SGHVS, FQNEAQ. The J segment lost 6 bases and the V segment lost 5 bases, leaving 11 bases of the junction unmatched. The CDR3 runs to 16 residues. The DNA of the CDR3 is TGTGCCAGCAGCCCAAGGACAGGGACTGTTGCCGGGGAGCTGTTTTTT. Residues: CASSPRTGTVAGELFF.

The CDR3 nucleotides are TGCGCCAGCAGCTTGGAAGCGGGGGAGCGGGAGACCCAGTACTTC. It specifies CASSLEAGERETQYF. This chain joins TRBV5-1 and TRBJ2-5; 8 bases fit TRBD2. Trimming cost V 0 bases and J 5 bases; bases outside gene matches: 6. CDR3 length: 15 residues. In germline, CDR1 is SGHRS, CDR2 YFSETQ.

This chain joins TRBV6-5 and TRBJ2-3, with D unclear. Trimming stripped 4 bases from V and 5 bases from J, with 10 bases between. This CDR3 is built from 13 residues. The germline gives CDR1 MNHEY, CDR2 SVGAGI. CDR3 sequence reads: CASSSKTVDTQYF. The CDR3 region has the DNA TGTGCCAGCAGTTCCAAGACGGTAGATACGCAGTATTTT.

V gene TRBV5-1 combines with J gene TRBJ2-5; 14 nucleotides line up with TRBD2. With 7 bases clipped from V and 4 bases from J, the junction kept 9 bases outside the gene matches. The germline V gene encodes CDR1 SGHRS and CDR2 YFSETQ. The CDR3 totals 16 residues. The CDR3: CASFPGTSGGRETQYF. For the CDR3, the DNA is TGCGCCAGCTTCCCAGGGACTAGCGGGGGAAGAGAGACCCAGTACTTC. The complete variable domain, with remaining parts taken from reference TRBV5-1 and TRBJ2-5, reads KAGVTQTPRYLIKTRGQQVTLSCSPISGHRSVSWYQQTPGQGLQFLFEYFSETQRNKGNFPGRFSGRQFSNSRSEMNVSTLELGDSALYLCASFPGTSGGRETQYFGPGTRLLVL.

CDR3 sequence (DNA): TGTGCCAGCAGCTTCAACGAAAATCAGCCCCAGCATTTT. It yields the protein CASSFNENQPQHF. The rearrangement uses TRBV7-8 and TRBJ1-5; D remains unclear. The V end lost 3 bases, the J end lost 4 bases, and 7 bases lay between the germline ends. Per the germline V gene, CDR1 is SGHVS and CDR2 is FQNEAQ. CDR3 length equals 13 residues.